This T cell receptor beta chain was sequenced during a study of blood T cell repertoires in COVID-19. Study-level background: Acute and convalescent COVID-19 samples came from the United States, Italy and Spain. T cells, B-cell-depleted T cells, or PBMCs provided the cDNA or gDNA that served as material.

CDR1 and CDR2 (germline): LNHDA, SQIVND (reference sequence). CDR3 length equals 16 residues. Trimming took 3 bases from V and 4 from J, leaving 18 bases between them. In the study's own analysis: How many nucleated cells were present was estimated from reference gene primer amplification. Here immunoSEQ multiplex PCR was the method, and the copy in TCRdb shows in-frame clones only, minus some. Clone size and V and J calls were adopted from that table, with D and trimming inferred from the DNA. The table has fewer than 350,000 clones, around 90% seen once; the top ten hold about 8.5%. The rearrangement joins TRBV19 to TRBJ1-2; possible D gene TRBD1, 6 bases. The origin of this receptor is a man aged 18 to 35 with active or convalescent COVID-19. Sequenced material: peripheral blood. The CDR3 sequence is CASSIFGTQPSYGYTF. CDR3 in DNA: TGTGCCAGTAGTATTTTTGGGACACAACCCAGCTATGGCTACACCTTC.